The present T cell receptor (beta chain) was sequenced within a study of cytomegalovirus exposure and HLA in healthy donors. PCR primers comprised 60 Vbeta and 13 Jbeta primers. Profiling relied on immunoSEQ multiplex PCR, and the TCRdb table lists in-frame clones only, not all of them. The data show about 140,000 clones, approximately 80% seen once. The CDR3 length is 13 residues. Germline CDR1 is SQVTM and CDR2 is ANQGSEA. The V gene lost 5 bases and the J gene lost 1 base, with 9 bases spanning the gap. This sequence was found in a woman aged 50 to 65 in good health and CMV-seronegative. Sequencing was carried out using PBMCs. The V and J genes are TRBV29-1 and TRBJ2-4; D might be TRBD2 (6 bases). DNA of the CDR3: TGCAGCGTTAGGGGACTGGCCAAAAACATTCAGTACTTC. Its protein is CSVRGLAKNIQYF.